This T cell receptor (beta chain) was observed in a study of shared T cell receptors in the human thymus. The protocol was immunoSEQ multiplex PCR, while the TCRdb copy is restricted to in-frame clones and leaves out a portion. The sample carries hundreds of thousands of clones, approximately 89% recorded once. CDR3 length: 14 amino acids. The V gene's germline CDR1 is SGHRS and CDR2 YFSETQ. The V gene lost 0 bases and the J gene lost 2 bases, with 9 bases spanning the gap. A further study also used this sample, focusing on human thymus T cells. That publication notes: Donors were healthy Finnish babies undergoing corrective operations for congenital heart defects. The thymus was resected at corrective cardiac surgery. Both thymic and peripheral blood repertoires showed apparently biased V and J usage. Reports from related research described highly overlapping thymic repertoires among unrelated individuals.

This clonotype originated in a boy younger than two with a congenital heart defect. The sample taken for sequencing was thymocytes. The chain recombines TRBV5-1 with TRBJ2-7; D is possibly TRBD1 (6 bases). The CDR3 bases are TGCGCCAGCAGCTTGGGGACAGTCACCTACGAGCAGTACTTC. Protein: CASSLGTVTYEQYF.